The rows below give T cell receptor beta chains drawn from one sample of a study of blood T cell repertoires in COVID-19. Sequenced by immunoSEQ multiplex PCR; TCRdb stores in-frame clones only, minus some. The sample has 70,000 or so clones; around 82% are singletons. Input material: peripheral blood. The receptors stem from a human donor in a cohort sampled during active COVID-19. CDR3s include the opening cysteine and the closing phenylalanine or tryptophan. D genes are given only for firm matches. Clone size is not always given. Where it is, it says once, few, many or a class for expanded clones.

>TRBJ1-1|TRBV7-9|NA|few
TGTGCCAGCAGCTCAGAGGCCGCGGGTGGTGAAGCTTTCTTT
CASSSEAAGGEAFF
>TRBJ1-5|TRBV19|TRBD1|NA
TGTGCCAGTAGTACCGGGACAGGGGGGAATAGCAATCAGCCCCAGCATTTT
CASSTGTGGNSNQPQHF
>TRBJ1-1|TRBV7-8|NA|NA
TGTGCCAGCAGCCGAGCGGGCGTGAACACTGAAGCTTTCTTT
CASSRAGVNTEAFF
>TRBJ2-1|TRBV5-4|TRBD2|NA
TGTGCCAGCAGCCTAGCGGGATCTAGCTCCTACAATGAGCAGTTCTTC
CASSLAGSSSYNEQFF
>TRBJ2-7|TRBV4-2|NA|NA
TGTGCCAGCAGCCAAGTGGGGAGCAACTACGAGCAGTACTTC
CASSQVGSNYEQYF
>TRBJ1-2|TRBV30|NA|once
TGTGCCTGGAGTGTATCGGGGTCCCTCCTGAGTAACTATGGCTACACCTTC
CAWSVSGSLLSNYGYTF
>TRBJ2-5|TRBV6-5|TRBD2|NA
TGTGCCACCAAGTTCCGGGGACTAGTTGTTGAGACCCAGTACTTC
CATKFRGLVVETQYF
>TRBJ2-7|TRBV24-1|TRBD1|NA
TGTGCCACCAAATCTAGGACAGGAACAGGTGAGCAGTACTTC
CATKSRTGTGEQYF
>TRBJ1-1|TRBV5-4|NA|NA
TGTGCCAGCAGCGGGAACCGACAGCCCGGGACTGAAGCTTTCTTT
CASSGNRQPGTEAFF
>TRBJ2-5|TRBV5-1|TRBD1|NA
TGCGCCAGCGGTGAGCAGACAGGGGGTGCGGAGACCCAGTACTTC
CASGEQTGGAETQYF
>TRBJ2-1|TRBV5-1|TRBD1|NA
TGCGCCAGCGGAACCCGACAGGGGGCCAACAATGAGCAGTTCTTC
CASGTRQGANNEQFF
>TRBJ1-5|TRBV6-2/TRBV6-3|NA|NA
TGTGCCAGCAGTTACTCGGTCGGCAGGGTAAAGGATCAGCCCCAGCATTTT
CASSYSVGRVKDQPQHF